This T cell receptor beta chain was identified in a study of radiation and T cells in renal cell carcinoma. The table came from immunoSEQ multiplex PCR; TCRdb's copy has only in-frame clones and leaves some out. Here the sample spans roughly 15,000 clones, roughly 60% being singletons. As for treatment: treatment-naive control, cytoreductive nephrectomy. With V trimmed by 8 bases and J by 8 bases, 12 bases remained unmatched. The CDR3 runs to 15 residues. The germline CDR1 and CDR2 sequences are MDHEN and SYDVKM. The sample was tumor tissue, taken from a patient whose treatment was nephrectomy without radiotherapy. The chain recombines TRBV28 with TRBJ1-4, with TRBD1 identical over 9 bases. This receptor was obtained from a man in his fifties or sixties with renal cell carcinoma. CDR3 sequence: CASRPPGQGAEKLFF. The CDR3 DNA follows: TGTGCCAGCCGCCCCCCGGGACAGGGTGCCGAAAAACTGTTTTTT.